This T cell receptor beta chain was captured by sequencing in a study of CD8+CD57+ T cells in acquired aplastic anemia. In the study overall: Mean yield of DNA from sorted CD4+ and CD8+ cells was about 3.2 ug. General observations from the study: Patients shared twenty-nine CD8+ CDR3 sequences with controls.

In germline, CDR1 is DFQATT, CDR2 SNEGSKA (reference sequence). The CDR3 contains 14 residues. Trimming removed 6 bases at V and 7 bases at J, with 21 bases between. Previously, flow cytometry had revealed CD8+CD57+ cell expansion in the patients chosen for sequencing. This clonotype has a count of ten or more. Its antigen is not known. Genomic DNA acted as the template from which TCR beta VDJ combination and CDR3 sequence profiling were carried out. TCRdb re-analysed the reads in MiXCR, keeping a single row per CDR3 protein. This table has some 170,000 distinct CDR3 sequences, around 48% appearing once.

The specimen sequenced was sorted CD4+, CD8+, or CD8+CD57+ T cells (not recorded which) from PBMCs. The V and J genes are TRBV20-1 and TRBJ1-1; a possible D gene is TRBD1 (6 bases). The sequence was collected from a human donor with aplastic anemia. Here the CDR3 reads CSAAALTGPNEAFF. CDR3 nucleotide sequence: TGCAGTGCGGCCGCCTTAACAGGGCCCAATGAAGCTTTCTTT.